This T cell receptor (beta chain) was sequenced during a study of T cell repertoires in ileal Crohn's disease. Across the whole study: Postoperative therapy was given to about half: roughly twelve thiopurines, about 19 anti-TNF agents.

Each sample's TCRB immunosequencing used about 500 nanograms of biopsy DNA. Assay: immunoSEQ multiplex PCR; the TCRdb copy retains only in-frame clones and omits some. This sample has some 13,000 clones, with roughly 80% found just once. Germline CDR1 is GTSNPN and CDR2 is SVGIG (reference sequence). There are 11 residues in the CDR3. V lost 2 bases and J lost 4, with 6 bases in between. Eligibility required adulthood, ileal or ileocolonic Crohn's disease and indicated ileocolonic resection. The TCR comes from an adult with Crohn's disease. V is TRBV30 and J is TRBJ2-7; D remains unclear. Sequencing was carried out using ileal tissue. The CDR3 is CAWSTRYEQYF. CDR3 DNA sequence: TGTGCCTGGAGTACCAGGTACGAGCAGTACTTC.